This T cell receptor beta chain came from a study of PD-L1 blockade in urothelial cancer. About the study: Median T cell yield from tumor specimens was 1,402 cells.

Trimming removed 9 bases at V and 1 base at J, with 12 bases between. The CDR3 runs to 13 residues. Germline assignment: CDR1 MGHDK and CDR2 SYGVNS. The table lists this clone with a few counts. TCRdb keeps only in-frame clones here, not all; method: immunoSEQ multiplex PCR. The sample holds 2,500 to 3,000 clones, roughly a third seen once. V is TRBV25-1 and J is TRBJ1-1, with D perhaps matching TRBD1 (5 bases). This TCR was sampled from a man aged 70-80 years with urothelial cancer. This sample comprised tumor tissue, obtained before atezolizumab (anti-PD-L1) treatment. The CDR3 loop reads CASEQGRNTEAFF. Here the CDR3 DNA reads TGTGCCAGTGAGCAGGGTAGGAACACTGAAGCTTTCTTT.